The T cell receptor beta chain described here comes from a study of long-term antiretroviral therapy in people with HIV. Findings of the study overall: Diversity measured after ART increased yet remained under transplant donor controls. There were no data on ART adherence, viral resistance or therapy changes, a gap that limits inferences about post-ART repertoire changes. Repertoire composition at all time points was dominated by clones that had expanded before ART.

Assay version v3.0 of immunoSEQ was used, and it was run at survey level. Sequencing set out to capture roughly 35,000-50,000 T-cell genomes per sample. Produced via immunoSEQ multiplex PCR; TCRdb's table is partial and in-frame only. The data hold roughly 34,000 clones, with roughly 84% observed a single time. To note about this clone: Its antigen remains unidentified.

Germline CDR1 reads SGHRS; CDR2 reads YFSETQ. Trimming cost V 0 bases and J 0 bases, with 10 bases left between them. The CDR3 covers 17 residues. The material was unsorted PBMCs, obtained just over 2.7 years before starting antiretroviral therapy. The receptor comes from a young woman with HIV. The rearrangement joins TRBV5-1 to TRBJ2-6, with unresolved D. In nucleotides, the CDR3 is TGCGCCAGCAGCTTGGATTCGACGGGCTCTGGGGCCAACGTCCTGACTTTC. Amino acids: CASSLDSTGSGANVLTF.